This T cell receptor (beta chain) was recorded in a study of long-term antiretroviral therapy in people with HIV. The CDR3 runs 15 residues. The germline CDR1 and CDR2 sequences are MNHEY and SVGAGI. V trimming: 8 bases; J trimming: 5 bases; junction bases outside the gene matches: 14. Sequencing relied on immunoSEQ assay v3.0, run at survey level. Only in-frame clones appear in the TCRdb table, and some are missing; sequencing was by immunoSEQ multiplex PCR. Among about 24,000 clones listed, approximately 84% were seen once. This TCR came from a man under 40 with HIV. The sample was unsorted PBMCs, taken 5.9 years after starting antiretroviral therapy. V usage is TRBV6-5 and J usage is TRBJ2-7; 8 nucleotides match TRBD2. In DNA form, the CDR3 reads TGTGCCAGCGGGATATCGGAGCGGGAGTGGGACGAGCAGTACTTC. Translated: CASGISEREWDEQYF.